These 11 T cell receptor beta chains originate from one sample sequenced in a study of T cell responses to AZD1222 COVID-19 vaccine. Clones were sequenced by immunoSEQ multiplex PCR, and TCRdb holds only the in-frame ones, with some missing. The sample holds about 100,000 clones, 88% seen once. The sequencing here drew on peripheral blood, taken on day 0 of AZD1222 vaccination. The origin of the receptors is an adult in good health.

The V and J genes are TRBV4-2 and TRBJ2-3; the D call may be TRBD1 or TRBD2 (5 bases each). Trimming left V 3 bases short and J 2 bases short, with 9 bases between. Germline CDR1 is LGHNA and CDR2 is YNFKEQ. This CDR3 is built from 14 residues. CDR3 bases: TGTGCCAGCAGCCAGGGGGACGCCACAGATACGCAGTATTTT. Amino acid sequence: CASSQGDATDTQYF.

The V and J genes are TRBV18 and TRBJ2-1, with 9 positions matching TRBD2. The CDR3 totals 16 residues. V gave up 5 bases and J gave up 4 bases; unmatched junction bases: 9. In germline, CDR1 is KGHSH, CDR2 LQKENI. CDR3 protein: CASSTILAGPYNEQFF. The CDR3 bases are TGTGCCAGCTCAACAATTCTAGCGGGGCCTTACAATGAGCAGTTCTTC.

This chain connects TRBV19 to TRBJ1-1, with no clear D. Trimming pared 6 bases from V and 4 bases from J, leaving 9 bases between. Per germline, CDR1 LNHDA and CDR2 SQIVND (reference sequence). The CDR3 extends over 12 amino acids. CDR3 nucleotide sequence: TGTGCCAGTAGAAACGGCGGCACTGAAGCTTTCTTT. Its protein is CASRNGGTEAFF.

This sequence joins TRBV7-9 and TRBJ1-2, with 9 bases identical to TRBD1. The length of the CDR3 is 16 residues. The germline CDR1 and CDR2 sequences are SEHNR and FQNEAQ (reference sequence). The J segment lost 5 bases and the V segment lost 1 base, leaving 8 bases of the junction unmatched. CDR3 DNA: TGTGCCAGCAGCTTAGAGGGGGACAGGGCCCGGTATGGCTACACCTTC. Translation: CASSLEGDRARYGYTF.

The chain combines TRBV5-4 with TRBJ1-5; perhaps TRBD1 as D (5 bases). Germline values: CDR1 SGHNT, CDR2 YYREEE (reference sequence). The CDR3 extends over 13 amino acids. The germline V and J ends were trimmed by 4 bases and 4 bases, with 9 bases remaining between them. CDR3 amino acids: CASSQGYNQPQHF. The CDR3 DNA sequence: TGTGCCAGCAGCCAGGGCTATAATCAGCCCCAGCATTTT.

CDR3 amino acids: CASSSSGRGSSLDEQYF. The CDR3 region has the DNA TGTGCCAGCAGTTCCAGCGGGAGGGGCTCTTCCCTCGACGAGCAGTACTTC. The V and J genes are TRBV27 and TRBJ2-7; TRBD2 matches at 10 bases. The ends lost 4 bases at V and 5 bases at J; junction bases unmatched: 14. Germline V gene lookup returns CDR1 MNHEY and CDR2 SMNVEV (reference sequence). The CDR3 is 17 residues long.

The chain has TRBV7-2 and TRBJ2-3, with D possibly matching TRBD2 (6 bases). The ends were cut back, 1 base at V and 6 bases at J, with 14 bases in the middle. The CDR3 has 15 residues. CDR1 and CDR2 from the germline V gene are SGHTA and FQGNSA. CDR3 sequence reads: CASSLGGPAGDTQYF. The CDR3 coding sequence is TGTGCCAGCAGCTTAGGTGGCCCGGCGGGGGATACGCAGTATTTT.

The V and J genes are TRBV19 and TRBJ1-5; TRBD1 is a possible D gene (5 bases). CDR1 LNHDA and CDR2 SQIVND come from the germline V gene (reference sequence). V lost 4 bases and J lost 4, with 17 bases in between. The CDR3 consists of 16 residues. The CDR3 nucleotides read TGTGCCAGTAGTACCAGAGGGACGGGAAATAATCAGCCCCAGCATTTT. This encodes CASSTRGTGNNQPQHF.

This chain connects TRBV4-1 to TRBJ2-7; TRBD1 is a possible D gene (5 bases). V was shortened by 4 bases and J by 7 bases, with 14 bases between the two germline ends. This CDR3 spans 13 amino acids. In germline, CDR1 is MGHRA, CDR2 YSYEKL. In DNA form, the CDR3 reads TGCGCCAGCAGCCCCTTCCCCAGGGAAGAGCAGTACTTC. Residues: CASSPFPREEQYF.

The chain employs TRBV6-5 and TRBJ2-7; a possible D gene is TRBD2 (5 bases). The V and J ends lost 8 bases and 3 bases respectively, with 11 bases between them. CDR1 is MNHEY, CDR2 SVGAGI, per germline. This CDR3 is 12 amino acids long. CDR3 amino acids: CASRPRDYEQYF. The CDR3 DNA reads TGTGCCAGCCGACCGAGGGACTACGAGCAGTACTTC.

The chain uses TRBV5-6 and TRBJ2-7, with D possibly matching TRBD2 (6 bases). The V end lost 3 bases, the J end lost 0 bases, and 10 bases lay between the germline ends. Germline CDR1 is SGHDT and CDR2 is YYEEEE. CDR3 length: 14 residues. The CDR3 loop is CASSYVGSSYEQYF. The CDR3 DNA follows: TGTGCCAGCAGCTATGTCGGGAGCTCCTACGAGCAGTACTTC.